This T cell receptor beta chain was captured in a study of blood T cell repertoires in COVID-19. Per germline, CDR1 SEHNR and CDR2 FQNEAQ (reference sequence). Trimming left V 1 base short and J 0 bases short, with 12 bases between. The CDR3 has 16 residues. The table came from immunoSEQ multiplex PCR; TCRdb's copy has only in-frame clones and leaves some out. The table has approximately 190,000 clones, around 82% seen once. V gene TRBV7-9 combines with J gene TRBJ1-2, with D possibly TRBD1 on 5 matching bases. The sequencing sample was made of PBMCs or T cells enriched from blood (not recorded which). This sequence originates from a man aged 35 to 55 who had recovered from COVID-19. The CDR3 sequence is CASSLGLTVPNYGYTF. The CDR3 coding sequence is TGTGCCAGCAGCTTAGGTTTGACAGTTCCTAACTATGGCTACACCTTC.